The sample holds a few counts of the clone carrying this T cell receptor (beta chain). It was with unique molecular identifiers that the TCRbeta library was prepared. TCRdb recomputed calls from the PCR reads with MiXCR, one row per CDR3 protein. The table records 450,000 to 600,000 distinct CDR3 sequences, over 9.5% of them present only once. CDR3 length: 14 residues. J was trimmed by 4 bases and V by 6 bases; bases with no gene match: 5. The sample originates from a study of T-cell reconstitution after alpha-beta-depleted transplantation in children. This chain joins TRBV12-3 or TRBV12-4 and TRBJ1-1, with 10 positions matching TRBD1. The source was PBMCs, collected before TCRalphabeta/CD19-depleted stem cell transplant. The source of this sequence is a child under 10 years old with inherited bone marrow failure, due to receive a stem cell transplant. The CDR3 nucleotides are TGTGCCAGCAGCGGGGACAGGGGCCCCACTGAAGCTTTCTTT. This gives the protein CASSGDRGPTEAFF.